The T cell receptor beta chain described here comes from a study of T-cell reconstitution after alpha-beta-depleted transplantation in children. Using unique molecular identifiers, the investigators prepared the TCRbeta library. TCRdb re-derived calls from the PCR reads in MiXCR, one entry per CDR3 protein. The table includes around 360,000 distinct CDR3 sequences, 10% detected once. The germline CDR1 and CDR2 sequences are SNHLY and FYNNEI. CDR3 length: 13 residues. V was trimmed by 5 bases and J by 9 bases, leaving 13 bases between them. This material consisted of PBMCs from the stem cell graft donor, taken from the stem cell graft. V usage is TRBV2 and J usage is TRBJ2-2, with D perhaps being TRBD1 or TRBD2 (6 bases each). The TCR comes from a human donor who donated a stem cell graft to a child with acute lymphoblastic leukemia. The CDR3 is CASSNLGGWELFF. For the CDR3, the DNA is TGTGCCAGCAGTAACCTGGGGGGCTGGGAGCTGTTTTTT.